A selection of T cell receptor beta chains follows, all from one sample in a study of T cells in Graves' hyperthyroidism and ophthalmopathy. TCRdb analysed the multiplex PCR reads with MiXCR anew, one entry per CDR3 protein. The table records some 500,000 distinct CDR3 sequences, around an eighth of them present only once. The sequencing sample was made of blood. These receptor sequences come from a woman aged 18 to 35 with Graves' hyperthyroidism. Both conserved end residues are part of each CDR3. A D gene is named only where the DNA matches it firmly. Only part of the rows carry a size: once, few, many, or a class if the clone is expanded.

DNA: TGTGCCAGCAGTTTTACTAGCTCCTACGAGCAGTACTTC
CDR3: CASSFTSSYEQYF
size: few
J: TRBJ2-7
D: .
V: TRBV12-3/TRBV12-4

DNA: TGTGCCATCAGTGAGTCGAGGGGCGTGGGCTATGGCTACACCTTC
CDR3: CAISESRGVGYGYTF
size: .
J: TRBJ1-2
D: .
V: TRBV10-3

DNA: TGTGCCAGCAGTGAAGCAAAAACAGGAGGCTATGGCTACACCTTC
CDR3: CASSEAKTGGYGYTF
size: many
J: TRBJ1-2
D: .
V: TRBV6-1

DNA: TGTGCCAGCAGCCAAGAATTACAGGGGAACTATGGCTACACCTTC
CDR3: CASSQELQGNYGYTF
size: many
J: TRBJ1-2
D: TRBD1
V: TRBV4-2

DNA: TGTGCCAGCAGTCTCTTACCTGGACTAGCGGCTGACAATGAGCAGTTCTTC
CDR3: CASSLLPGLAADNEQFF
size: many
J: TRBJ2-1
D: TRBD2
V: TRBV27

DNA: TGTGCCAGCAGCTGGAAAAACATTCAGTACTTC
CDR3: CASSWKNIQYF
size: many
J: TRBJ2-4
D: .
V: TRBV12-3/TRBV12-4

DNA: TGTGCCAGCAGCCCCGGGACAGTTGATGAAAAACTGTTTTTT
CDR3: CASSPGTVDEKLFF
size: many
J: TRBJ1-4
D: TRBD1
V: TRBV11-2

DNA: TGCGCCAGCAGCCGGGAGCCTGGTGAAAAACTGTTTTTT
CDR3: CASSREPGEKLFF
size: many
J: TRBJ1-4
D: .
V: TRBV4-1

DNA: TGTGCCAGCAGCTTAATACGGGGAAACTATGGCTACACCTTC
CDR3: CASSLIRGNYGYTF
size: many
J: TRBJ1-2
D: .
V: TRBV11-2

DNA: TGTGCCTGGGGAGGGCCTATATACAATGAGCAGTTCTTC
CDR3: CAWGGPIYNEQFF
size: many
J: TRBJ2-1
D: .
V: TRBV30

DNA: TGTGCCAGCAGTTGGGCACAATACAATGAGCAGTTCTTC
CDR3: CASSWAQYNEQFF
size: many
J: TRBJ2-1
D: .
V: TRBV12-3/TRBV12-4

DNA: TGCGCCAGCAGCTTGGGACTAGCGGTTGAGCAGTTCTTC
CDR3: CASSLGLAVEQFF
size: few
J: TRBJ2-1
D: TRBD2
V: TRBV5-1

DNA: TGTACCAGTAGTATAGCGAGAGGAGTGAGGAACTATGGCTACACCTTC
CDR3: CTSSIARGVRNYGYTF
size: .
J: TRBJ1-2
D: .
V: TRBV19

DNA: TGTGCCAGTAGTCGACCGGGACTAGTAATTGAGCAGTTCTTC
CDR3: CASSRPGLVIEQFF
size: .
J: TRBJ2-1
D: TRBD2
V: TRBV19

DNA: TGTGCCAGCAGTGAAGACTCGACGCGCGGGAGGGCCAGAGAGACCCAGTACTTC
CDR3: CASSEDSTRGRARETQYF
size: many
J: TRBJ2-5
D: TRBD2
V: TRBV2

DNA: TGTGCCAGCAGCAGGGGGGGTCTTTATCAGCCCCAGCATTTT
CDR3: CASSRGGLYQPQHF
size: .
J: TRBJ1-5
D: .
V: TRBV5-6

DNA: TGTGCCAGCAGCCCTAGAAGTACTGAAGCTTTCTTT
CDR3: CASSPRSTEAFF
size: many
J: TRBJ1-1
D: .
V: TRBV2

DNA: TGCGCCAGCAGCCCACTAGCGGGAGTACGCTACGAGCAGTACTTC
CDR3: CASSPLAGVRYEQYF
size: .
J: TRBJ2-7
D: TRBD2
V: TRBV5-1

DNA: TGCGCCAGCAGCTTGTCCCAGTCTCTCAACACTGAAGCTTTCTTT
CDR3: CASSLSQSLNTEAFF
size: many
J: TRBJ1-1
D: .
V: TRBV5-1

DNA: TGTGCCAGTAGTATAGTCAGGGACAGGGCCCGCAATCAGCCCCAGCATTTT
CDR3: CASSIVRDRARNQPQHF
size: many
J: TRBJ1-5
D: TRBD1
V: TRBV19

DNA: TGCGCCAGCAGCCAAGCCCCGGGCAGATCGAACACCGGGGAGCTGTTTTTT
CDR3: CASSQAPGRSNTGELFF
size: many
J: TRBJ2-2
D: .
V: TRBV4-1

DNA: TGTGCCAGTAGTGTTGGCGGCACAGGGGAAGTGAGGACTGAAGCTTTCTTT
CDR3: CASSVGGTGEVRTEAFF
size: many
J: TRBJ1-1
D: TRBD1
V: TRBV19

DNA: TGCAGCGTAGCTACAGGGCCTGAAGCTTTCTTT
CDR3: CSVATGPEAFF
size: many
J: TRBJ1-1
D: .
V: TRBV29-1

DNA: TGTGCCAGTAGTATTGGTCCCTCCTACGAGCAGTACTTC
CDR3: CASSIGPSYEQYF
size: few
J: TRBJ2-7
D: .
V: TRBV19

DNA: TGTGCCAGCAGTTCCATAGCGGGAGGGTGGACCGGGGAGCTGTTTTTT
CDR3: CASSSIAGGWTGELFF
size: .
J: TRBJ2-2
D: TRBD2
V: TRBV6-1

DNA: TGTGCCAGTAGTTTTCAGGGTGGCGGGAACACTGAAGCTTTCTTT
CDR3: CASSFQGGGNTEAFF
size: few
J: TRBJ1-1
D: .
V: TRBV19

DNA: TGTGCCAGCAGTCGAAGGGACAGATCAGAGACCCAGTACTTC
CDR3: CASSRRDRSETQYF
size: .
J: TRBJ2-5
D: TRBD1
V: TRBV6-1

DNA: TGTGCCAGCAGCCGTCTCCGTACTGAAGCTTTCTTT
CDR3: CASSRLRTEAFF
size: .
J: TRBJ1-1
D: .
V: TRBV5-4

DNA: TGTGCCACCAGTGATTTGCACTCTAGCCCCTACAATGAGCAGTTCTTC
CDR3: CATSDLHSSPYNEQFF
size: many
J: TRBJ2-1
D: .
V: TRBV24-1

DNA: TGCGCCAGCAGCACGGGACAGCCCGAATACGAGCAGTACTTC
CDR3: CASSTGQPEYEQYF
size: many
J: TRBJ2-7
D: TRBD1
V: TRBV5-1

DNA: TGCGCCAGCAGTGACCCCTCGGGGGGAAACACCATATATTTT
CDR3: CASSDPSGGNTIYF
size: few
J: TRBJ1-3
D: .
V: TRBV10-2

DNA: TGTGCCAGCAGTTACCTAAGGACAGGAACGACAGATACGCAGTATTTT
CDR3: CASSYLRTGTTDTQYF
size: .
J: TRBJ2-3
D: TRBD1
V: TRBV6-2/TRBV6-3

DNA: TGTGCCAGCAGCGCCCCACTAGCGGGAAGATCTGGGGCCAACGTCCTGACTTTC
CDR3: CASSAPLAGRSGANVLTF
size: many
J: TRBJ2-6
D: TRBD2
V: TRBV13

DNA: TGTGCCACCAGTGAGGCAGGGCCAAAAAACATTCAGTACTTC
CDR3: CATSEAGPKNIQYF
size: few
J: TRBJ2-4
D: .
V: TRBV24-1

DNA: TGTGCCAGCAGCTCAGGGGACAGGGTGGGGACCCAGTACTTC
CDR3: CASSSGDRVGTQYF
size: .
J: TRBJ2-5
D: TRBD1
V: TRBV7-3

DNA: TGTGCCAGCAGCCCCCAGACAGGGATGACCACTGAAGCTTTCTTT
CDR3: CASSPQTGMTTEAFF
size: .
J: TRBJ1-1
D: TRBD1
V: TRBV9

DNA: TGTGCCAGCAGTGATTCGACCGCTCCGAACGGGGAGCTGTTTTTT
CDR3: CASSDSTAPNGELFF
size: .
J: TRBJ2-2
D: .
V: TRBV27

DNA: TGTGCCAGCAGCCCCAGGACTAGCGGGACAACCTACGAGCAGTACTTC
CDR3: CASSPRTSGTTYEQYF
size: .
J: TRBJ2-7
D: TRBD2
V: TRBV4-2

DNA: TGTGCCAGCAGCGGACAGGCGTGGCAGCCCCAGCATTTT
CDR3: CASSGQAWQPQHF
size: many
J: TRBJ1-5
D: TRBD1
V: TRBV12-3/TRBV12-4

DNA: TGTGCCAGCAGTTTATCCCCCGGGGGGCTGGCTGAAGCTTTCTTT
CDR3: CASSLSPGGLAEAFF
size: many
J: TRBJ1-1
D: .
V: TRBV27

DNA: TGTGCCAGCAGCTTAGATGGGCAGTACTTC
CDR3: CASSLDGQYF
size: many
J: TRBJ2-7
D: .
V: TRBV11-2

DNA: TGTGCCAGCAGCGTGGACAGGGCACTGGTTCAGCCCCAGCATTTT
CDR3: CASSVDRALVQPQHF
size: .
J: TRBJ1-5
D: TRBD1
V: TRBV5-6

DNA: TGTGCCAGCAGTCGGGCCCTAGCGGGAGCACCAGAGACCCAGTACTTC
CDR3: CASSRALAGAPETQYF
size: many
J: TRBJ2-5
D: TRBD2
V: TRBV27

DNA: TGTGCCAGTAGTACAGCCGGGGGAGGGCAGCCCCAGCATTTT
CDR3: CASSTAGGGQPQHF
size: .
J: TRBJ1-5
D: .
V: TRBV19

DNA: TGTGCCAGCAGTTTCTCTGGTACAGGGGGACAGCCCCAGCATTTT
CDR3: CASSFSGTGGQPQHF
size: .
J: TRBJ1-5
D: TRBD1
V: TRBV28

DNA: TGTGCCAGCAACCTAGCGGGAGAAAGTGAGCAGTTCTTC
CDR3: CASNLAGESEQFF
size: many
J: TRBJ2-1
D: TRBD2
V: TRBV2

DNA: TGTGCCATCAGCGCGGACAGGGATAGCAATCAGCCCCAGCATTTT
CDR3: CAISADRDSNQPQHF
size: many
J: TRBJ1-5
D: TRBD1
V: TRBV10-3

DNA: TGTGCCAGCAGCGTAGTCGAGACCGTAACCTACAATGAGCAGTTCTTC
CDR3: CASSVVETVTYNEQFF
size: many
J: TRBJ2-1
D: .
V: TRBV9

DNA: TGTGCCAGCAGTTTAGGGGGCGGCGGCTGGACAGATACGCAGTATTTT
CDR3: CASSLGGGGWTDTQYF
size: many
J: TRBJ2-3
D: .
V: TRBV12-3/TRBV12-4

DNA: TGTGCCAGCAGTCAACCAGGACTAGCGGGAGCCTACGAGCAGTACTTC
CDR3: CASSQPGLAGAYEQYF
size: many
J: TRBJ2-7
D: TRBD2
V: TRBV28

DNA: TGTGCCAGCAGCCAAGATAGCTACCGGGAGAACATTCAGTACTTC
CDR3: CASSQDSYRENIQYF
size: few
J: TRBJ2-4
D: .
V: TRBV4-2

DNA: TGTGCCAGCAGTTCCACGGCCTCTTGGGTATGGTTCTTC
CDR3: CASSSTASWVWFF
size: many
J: TRBJ2-1
D: .
V: TRBV12-3/TRBV12-4

DNA: TGTGCCAGCAGCTTAGAAAGGGCAACTAATGAAAAACTGTTTTTT
CDR3: CASSLERATNEKLFF
size: many
J: TRBJ1-4
D: .
V: TRBV7-8

DNA: TGCGCCAGCAGCCAAGCCAGGGGAGAGACCCAGTACTTC
CDR3: CASSQARGETQYF
size: many
J: TRBJ2-5
D: .
V: TRBV4-1

DNA: TGTGCCAGCAGTTTAGGAGGGCGGGAGACCAGCCAGGAGTTCTTC
CDR3: CASSLGGRETSQEFF
size: .
J: TRBJ2-1
D: TRBD2
V: TRBV28